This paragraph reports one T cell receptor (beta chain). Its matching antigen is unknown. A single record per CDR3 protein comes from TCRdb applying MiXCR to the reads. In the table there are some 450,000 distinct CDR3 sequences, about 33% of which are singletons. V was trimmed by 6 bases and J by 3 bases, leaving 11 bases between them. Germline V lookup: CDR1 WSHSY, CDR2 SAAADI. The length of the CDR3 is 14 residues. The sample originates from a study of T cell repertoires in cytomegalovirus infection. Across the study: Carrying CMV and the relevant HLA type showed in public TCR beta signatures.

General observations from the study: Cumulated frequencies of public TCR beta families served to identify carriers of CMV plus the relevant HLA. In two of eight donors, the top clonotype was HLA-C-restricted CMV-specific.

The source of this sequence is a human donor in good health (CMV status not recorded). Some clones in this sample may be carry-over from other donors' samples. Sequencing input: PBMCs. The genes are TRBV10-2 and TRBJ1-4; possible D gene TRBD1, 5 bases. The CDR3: CASSMGVSNEKLFF. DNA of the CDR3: TGCGCCAGCAGCATGGGGGTATCTAATGAAAAACTGTTTTTT.